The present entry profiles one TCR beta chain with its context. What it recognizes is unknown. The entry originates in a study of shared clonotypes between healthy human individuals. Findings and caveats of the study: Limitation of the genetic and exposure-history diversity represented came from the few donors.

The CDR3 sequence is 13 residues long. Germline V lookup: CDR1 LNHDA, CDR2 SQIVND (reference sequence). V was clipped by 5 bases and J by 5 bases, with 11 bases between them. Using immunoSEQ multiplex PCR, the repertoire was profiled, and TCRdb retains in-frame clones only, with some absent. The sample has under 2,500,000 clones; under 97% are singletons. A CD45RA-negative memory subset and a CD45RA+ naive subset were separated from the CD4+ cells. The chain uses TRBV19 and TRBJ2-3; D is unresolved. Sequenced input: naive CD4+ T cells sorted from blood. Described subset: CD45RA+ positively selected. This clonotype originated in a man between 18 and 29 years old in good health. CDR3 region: CASSFGPKDTQYF. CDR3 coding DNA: TGTGCCAGTAGTTTCGGACCGAAAGATACGCAGTATTTT.